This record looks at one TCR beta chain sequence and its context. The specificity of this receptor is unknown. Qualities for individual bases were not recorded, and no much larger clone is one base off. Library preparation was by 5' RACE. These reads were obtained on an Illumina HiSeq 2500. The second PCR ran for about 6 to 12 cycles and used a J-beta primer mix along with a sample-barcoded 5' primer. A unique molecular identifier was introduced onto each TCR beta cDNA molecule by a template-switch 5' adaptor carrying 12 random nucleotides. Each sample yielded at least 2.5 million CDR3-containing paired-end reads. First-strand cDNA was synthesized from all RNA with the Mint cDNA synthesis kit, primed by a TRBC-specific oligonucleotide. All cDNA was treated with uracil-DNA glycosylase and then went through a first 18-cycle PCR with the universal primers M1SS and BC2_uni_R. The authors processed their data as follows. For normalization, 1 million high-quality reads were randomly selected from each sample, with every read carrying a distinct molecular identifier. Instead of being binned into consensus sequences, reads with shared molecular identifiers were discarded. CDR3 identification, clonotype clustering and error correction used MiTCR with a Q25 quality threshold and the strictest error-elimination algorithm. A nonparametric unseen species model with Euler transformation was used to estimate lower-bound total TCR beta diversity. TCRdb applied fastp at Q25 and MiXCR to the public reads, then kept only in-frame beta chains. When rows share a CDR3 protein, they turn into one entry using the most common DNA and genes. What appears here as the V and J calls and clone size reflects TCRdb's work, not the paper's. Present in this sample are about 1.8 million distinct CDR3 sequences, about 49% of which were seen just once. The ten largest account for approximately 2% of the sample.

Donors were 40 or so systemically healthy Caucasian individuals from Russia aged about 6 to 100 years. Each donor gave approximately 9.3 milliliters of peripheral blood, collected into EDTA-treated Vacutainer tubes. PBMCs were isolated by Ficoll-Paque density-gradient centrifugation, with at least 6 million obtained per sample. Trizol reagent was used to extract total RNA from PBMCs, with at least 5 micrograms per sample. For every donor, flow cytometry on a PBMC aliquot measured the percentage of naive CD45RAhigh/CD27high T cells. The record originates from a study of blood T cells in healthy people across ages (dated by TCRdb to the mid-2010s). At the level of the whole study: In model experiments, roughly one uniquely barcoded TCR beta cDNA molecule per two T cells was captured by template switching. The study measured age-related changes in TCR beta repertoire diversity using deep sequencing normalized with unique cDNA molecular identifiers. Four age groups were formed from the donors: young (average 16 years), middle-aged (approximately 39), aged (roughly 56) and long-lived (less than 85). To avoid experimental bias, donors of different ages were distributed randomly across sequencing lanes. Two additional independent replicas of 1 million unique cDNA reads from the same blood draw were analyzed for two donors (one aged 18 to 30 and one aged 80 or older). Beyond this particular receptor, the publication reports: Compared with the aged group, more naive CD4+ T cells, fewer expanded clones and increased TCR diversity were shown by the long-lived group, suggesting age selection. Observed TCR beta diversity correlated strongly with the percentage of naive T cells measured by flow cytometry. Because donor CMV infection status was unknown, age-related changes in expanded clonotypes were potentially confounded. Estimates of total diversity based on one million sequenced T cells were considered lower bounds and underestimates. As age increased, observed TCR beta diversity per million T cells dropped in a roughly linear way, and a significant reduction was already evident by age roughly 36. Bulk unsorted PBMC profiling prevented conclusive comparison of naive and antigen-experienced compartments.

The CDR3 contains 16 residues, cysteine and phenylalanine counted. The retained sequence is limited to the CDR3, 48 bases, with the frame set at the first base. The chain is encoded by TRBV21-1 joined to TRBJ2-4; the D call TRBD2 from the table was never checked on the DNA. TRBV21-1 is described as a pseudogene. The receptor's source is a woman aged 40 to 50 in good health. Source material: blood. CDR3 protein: CASSSLAGGSKNIQYF. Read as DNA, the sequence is TGTGCCAGCAGCAGCCTAGCGGGGGGAAGCAAAAACATTCAGTACTTC.